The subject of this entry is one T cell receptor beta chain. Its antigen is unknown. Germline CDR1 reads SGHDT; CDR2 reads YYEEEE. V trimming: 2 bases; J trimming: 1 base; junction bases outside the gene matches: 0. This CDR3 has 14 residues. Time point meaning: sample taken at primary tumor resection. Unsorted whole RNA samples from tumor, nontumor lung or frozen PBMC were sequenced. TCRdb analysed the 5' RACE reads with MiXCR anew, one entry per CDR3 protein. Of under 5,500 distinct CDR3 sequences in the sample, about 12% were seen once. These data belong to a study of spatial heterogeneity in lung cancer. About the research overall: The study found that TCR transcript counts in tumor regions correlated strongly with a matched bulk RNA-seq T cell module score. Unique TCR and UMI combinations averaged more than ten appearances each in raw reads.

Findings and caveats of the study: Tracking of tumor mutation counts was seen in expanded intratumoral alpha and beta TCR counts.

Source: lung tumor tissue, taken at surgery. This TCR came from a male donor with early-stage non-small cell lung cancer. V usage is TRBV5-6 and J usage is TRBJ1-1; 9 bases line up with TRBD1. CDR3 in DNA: TGTGCCAGCAGCTTACAGGGGGCGAACACTGAAGCTTTCTTT. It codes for CASSLQGANTEAFF.